This T cell receptor (beta chain) appears in the sequencing data of a study of beta chain features in type 1 diabetes. Study-level points and caveats: Cells that show high TCR expression could be over-represented by cDNA sequencing. The question left open here concerned HLA type influencing TCRB rearrangement. Researchers report that Type 1 diabetes patients had moderately but significantly shorter TCRB CDR3s across all four CD4+ subsets.

With V trimmed by 3 bases and J by 5 bases, 2 bases remained unmatched. This CDR3 spans 14 amino acids. The germline gives CDR1 PRHDT, CDR2 FYEKMQ (reference sequence). Each of the CD4+ naive, central memory, regulatory and stem cell-like memory populations was sorted via CD45RO/CCR7/CD25/CD127/CD95/CD27. This clone occurred a few times. No antigen is known for it. The whole isolated RNA underwent reverse transcription, so sequencing captured expressed TCRB transcripts. Generated by immunoSEQ multiplex PCR, the TCRdb table keeps only in-frame clones and is missing some. The sample has hundreds of thousands of clones, more than 13% seen once.

This clonotype was sampled from a man in his late teens or twenties with type 1 diabetes. Sequencing was performed on naive CD4+ T cells from blood. The rearrangement links TRBV13 to TRBJ1-5; 9 bases align to TRBD1. CDR3 sequence: CASSLRQGDQPQHF. Here the CDR3 DNA reads TGTGCCAGCAGCTTGAGACAGGGGGATCAGCCCCAGCATTTT.